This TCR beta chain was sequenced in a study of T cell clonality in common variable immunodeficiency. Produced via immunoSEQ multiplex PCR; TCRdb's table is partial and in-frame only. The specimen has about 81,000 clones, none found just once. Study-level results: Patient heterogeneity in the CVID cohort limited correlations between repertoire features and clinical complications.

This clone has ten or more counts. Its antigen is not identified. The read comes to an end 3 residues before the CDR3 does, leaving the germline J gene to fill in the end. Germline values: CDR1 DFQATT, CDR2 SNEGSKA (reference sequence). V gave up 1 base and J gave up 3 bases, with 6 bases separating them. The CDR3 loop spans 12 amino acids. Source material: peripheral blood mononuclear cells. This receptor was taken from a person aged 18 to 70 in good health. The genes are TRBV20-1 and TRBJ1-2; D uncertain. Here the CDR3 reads CSARVEDYGYTF. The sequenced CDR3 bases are TGCAGTGCTAGAGTCGAGGACTATGGC.